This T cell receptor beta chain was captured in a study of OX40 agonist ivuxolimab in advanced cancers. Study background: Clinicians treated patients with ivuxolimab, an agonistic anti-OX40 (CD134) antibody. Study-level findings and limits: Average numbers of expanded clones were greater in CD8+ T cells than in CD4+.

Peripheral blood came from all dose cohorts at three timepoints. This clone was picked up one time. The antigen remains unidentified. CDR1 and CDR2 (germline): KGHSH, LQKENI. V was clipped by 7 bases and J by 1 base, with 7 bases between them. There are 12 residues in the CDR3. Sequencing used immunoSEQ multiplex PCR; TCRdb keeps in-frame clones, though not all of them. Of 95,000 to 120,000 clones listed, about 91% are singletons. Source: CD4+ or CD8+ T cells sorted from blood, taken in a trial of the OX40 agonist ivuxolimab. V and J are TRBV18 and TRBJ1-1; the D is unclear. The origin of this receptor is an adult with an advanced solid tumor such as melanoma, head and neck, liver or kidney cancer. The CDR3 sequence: CASFLENTEAFF. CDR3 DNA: TGTGCCAGCTTCCTGGAGAACACTGAAGCTTTCTTT. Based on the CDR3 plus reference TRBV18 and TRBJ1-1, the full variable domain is NAGVMQNPRHLVRRRGQEARLRCSPMKGHSHVYWYRQLPEEGLKFMVYLQKENIIDESGMPKERFSAEFPKEGPSILRIQQVVRGDSAAYFCASFLENTEAFFGQGTRLTVV.